This TCR beta chain was documented in a study of PD-1 blockade in classical Hodgkin lymphoma. Details on this clone: What it binds is not known.

The data were produced by immunoSEQ multiplex PCR, yet TCRdb's version contains in-frame clones alone and is incomplete. The data show tens of thousands of clones, around 87% seen once. CDR3 length: 13 residues. V was cut by 5 bases and J by 0 bases, with 8 bases left in between. Germline-derived CDR1 and CDR2 are GTSNPN and SVGIG (reference sequence). After autologous stem cell transplantation all patients relapsed, and prior brentuximab vedotin exposure differed between cohorts. Study-wide results and caveats: Before treatment, TCR diversity in newly diagnosed patients was reportedly lower than in healthy donors. Some patients began nivolumab under 1 year after ASCT. These patients were excluded from later analyses.

The specimen was peripheral blood mononuclear cells (PBMCs), collected at baseline. The clonotype originates from a human donor with classical Hodgkin lymphoma. The chain links TRBV30 to TRBJ1-5; unclear D gene. CDR3 bases: TGTGCCTGGGCCCTATATAGCAATCAGCCCCAGCATTTT. It codes for CAWALYSNQPQHF.